This T cell receptor (beta chain) emerged from a study of blood T cell repertoires in COVID-19. Study-level background: Collection of acute and convalescent COVID-19 samples took place in the United States, Italy and Spain. The cDNA or gDNA used as material had been derived from T cells, B-cell-depleted T cells, or PBMCs.

Germline-derived CDR1 and CDR2 are SGHTA and FQGNSA. The V gene end was trimmed by 2 bases and the J gene end by 4 bases; junction bases not matched to a gene: 4. The CDR3 loop spans 15 amino acids. Original processing methods: Reference gene primer amplification in the assay estimated nucleated cell counts. TCRdb's table, derived via immunoSEQ multiplex PCR, lists solely in-frame clones and lacks some. V and J calls and clone size are as listed in that table; D and trimming were resolved from the DNA. This table has about 230,000 clones, about nine tenths appearing once. Source material: peripheral blood. The chain recombines TRBV7-2 with TRBJ2-3, with 9 nucleotides matching TRBD1. The clonotype comes from a woman aged 60-70 years with acute or convalescent COVID-19. The DNA of the CDR3 is TGTGCCAGCAGCTTATCCCGACAGGGGGCAGATACGCAGTATTTT. This sequence encodes CASSLSRQGADTQYF.